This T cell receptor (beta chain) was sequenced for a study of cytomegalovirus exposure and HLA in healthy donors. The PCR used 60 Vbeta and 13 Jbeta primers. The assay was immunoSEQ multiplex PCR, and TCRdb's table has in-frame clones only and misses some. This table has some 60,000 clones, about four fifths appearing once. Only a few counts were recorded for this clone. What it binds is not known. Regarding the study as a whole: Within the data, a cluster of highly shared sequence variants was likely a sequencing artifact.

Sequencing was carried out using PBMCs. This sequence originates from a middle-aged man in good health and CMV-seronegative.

DNA for the CDR3: TGTGCCAGCAGTGTCAGGGGTACGACCGGGGAGCTGTTTTTT. Its protein is CASSVRGTTGELFF. The chain links TRBV6-1 to TRBJ2-2; weak D call: TRBD1 (6 bases). Germline V gives CDR1 MNHNS, CDR2 SASEGT. Trimming took 4 bases from V and 5 from J, leaving 11 bases between them. The CDR3 loop spans 14 amino acids.